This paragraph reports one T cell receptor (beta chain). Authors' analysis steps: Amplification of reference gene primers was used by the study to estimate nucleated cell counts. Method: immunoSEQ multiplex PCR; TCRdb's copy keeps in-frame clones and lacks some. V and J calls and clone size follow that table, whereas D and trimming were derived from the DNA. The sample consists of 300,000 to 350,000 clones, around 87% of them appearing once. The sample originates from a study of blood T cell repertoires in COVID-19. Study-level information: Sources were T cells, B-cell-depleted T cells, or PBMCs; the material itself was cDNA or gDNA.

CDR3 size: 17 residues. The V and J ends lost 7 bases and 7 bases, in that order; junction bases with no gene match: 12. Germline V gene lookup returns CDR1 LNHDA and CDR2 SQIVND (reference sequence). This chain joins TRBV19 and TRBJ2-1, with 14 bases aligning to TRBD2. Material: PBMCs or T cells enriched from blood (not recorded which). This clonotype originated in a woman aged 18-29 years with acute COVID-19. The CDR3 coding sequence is TGTGCCAGTACCCTGACTAGCGGGAGGGCCATTTGGAATGAGCAGTTCTTC. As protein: CASTLTSGRAIWNEQFF. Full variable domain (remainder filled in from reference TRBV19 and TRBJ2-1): DGGITQSPKYLFRKEGQNVTLSCEQNLNHDAMYWYRQDPGQGLRLIYYSQIVNDFQKGDIAEGYSVSREKKESFPLTVTSAQKNPTAFYLCASTLTSGRAIWNEQFFGPGTRLTVL.